The rows below give T cell receptor beta chains drawn from one sample of a study of blood T cell repertoires in COVID-19. Libraries were prepared by immunoSEQ multiplex PCR; TCRdb keeps only in-frame clonotypes and omits some of them. The sample includes over 8,500 clones, 80% to 90% of them seen just once. The material sequenced was peripheral blood. These receptor sequences come from a human donor in a cohort sampled during active COVID-19. The CDR3 runs from the conserved cysteine through the conserved F or W. Fields, in order: CDR3 length, clone size, J gene, D gene, V gene, CDR3 protein, CDR3 DNA. D genes are given only for firm matches. Only some rows state a clone size, as once, few, many or a class for expanded clones.

15 | NA | TRBJ1-4 | NA | TRBV4-3 | CASSQWTATNEKLFF | TGCGCCAGCAGCCAATGGACTGCAACTAATGAAAAACTGTTTTTT
15 | NA | TRBJ2-1 | NA | TRBV19 | CASSMQASYYNEQFF | TGTGCCAGTAGTATGCAAGCAAGCTACTACAATGAGCAGTTCTTC
13 | NA | TRBJ2-2 | NA | TRBV29-1 | CSVARQITGELFF | TGCAGCGTTGCTCGTCAGATTACCGGGGAGCTGTTTTTT
15 | NA | TRBJ2-2 | NA | TRBV7-7 | CASSLAGVDTGELFF | TGTGCCAGCAGCTTAGCAGGGGTAGACACCGGGGAGCTGTTTTTT
15 | NA | TRBJ2-7 | TRBD2 | TRBV2 | CASTVSSGGIYEQYF | TGTGCCAGCACGGTTTCTAGCGGGGGGATTTACGAGCAGTACTTC
17 | NA | TRBJ2-6 | TRBD1 | TRBV10-3 | CAMQGALTFSGANVLTF | TGTGCCATGCAGGGGGCCCTTACCTTCTCTGGGGCCAACGTCCTGACTTTC
15 | NA | TRBJ1-5 | NA | TRBV2 | CASSEGFLSNQPQHF | TGTGCCAGCAGTGAGGGCTTCTTAAGCAATCAGCCCCAGCATTTT
17 | NA | TRBJ2-1 | TRBD2 | TRBV5-1 | CASSSRTSGSLRDEQFF | TGCGCCAGCAGCTCTAGGACTAGCGGGAGCCTACGGGATGAGCAGTTCTTC
15 | NA | TRBJ1-1 | TRBD1 | TRBV9 | CASSTNRGGNTEAFF | TGTGCCAGCAGCACAAACAGGGGTGGGAACACTGAAGCTTTCTTT
15 | NA | TRBJ2-3 | TRBD2 | TRBV11-3 | CASSGTSVITDTQYF | TGTGCCAGCAGCGGGACTAGCGTGATAACAGATACGCAGTATTTT
15 | NA | TRBJ1-4 | NA | TRBV28 | CASRRPGQTNEKLFF | TGTGCCAGCAGACGTCCCGGACAGACTAATGAAAAACTGTTTTTT
16 | few | TRBJ1-1 | TRBD1 | TRBV28 | CASSGNRGKMNTEAFF | TGTGCCAGCAGTGGGAACAGGGGGAAGATGAACACTGAAGCTTTCTTT
13 | NA | TRBJ2-1 | NA | TRBV29-1 | CSVTSKVTDEQFF | TGCAGCGTAACTAGCAAGGTAACGGATGAGCAGTTCTTC
14 | once | TRBJ2-4 | TRBD2 | TRBV10-2 | CASSDSGGGNIQYF | TGCGCCAGCAGTGATTCGGGAGGGGGGAACATTCAGTACTTC
14 | NA | TRBJ2-5 | NA | TRBV5-1 | CASSPQGMKETQYF | TGCGCCAGCAGCCCACAGGGAATGAAAGAGACCCAGTACTTC
14 | NA | TRBJ2-5 | NA | TRBV24-1 | CATSAQGVQETQYF | TGTGCCACCAGTGCACAGGGCGTCCAAGAGACCCAGTACTTC
14 | once | TRBJ1-2 | NA | TRBV28 | CASSSTGPSYGYTF | TGTGCCAGCAGTTCGACAGGTCCTTCTTATGGCTACACCTTC
13 | NA | TRBJ1-2 | NA | TRBV7-9 | CASSETANYGYTF | TGTGCCAGCAGCGAAACAGCTAACTATGGCTACACCTTC